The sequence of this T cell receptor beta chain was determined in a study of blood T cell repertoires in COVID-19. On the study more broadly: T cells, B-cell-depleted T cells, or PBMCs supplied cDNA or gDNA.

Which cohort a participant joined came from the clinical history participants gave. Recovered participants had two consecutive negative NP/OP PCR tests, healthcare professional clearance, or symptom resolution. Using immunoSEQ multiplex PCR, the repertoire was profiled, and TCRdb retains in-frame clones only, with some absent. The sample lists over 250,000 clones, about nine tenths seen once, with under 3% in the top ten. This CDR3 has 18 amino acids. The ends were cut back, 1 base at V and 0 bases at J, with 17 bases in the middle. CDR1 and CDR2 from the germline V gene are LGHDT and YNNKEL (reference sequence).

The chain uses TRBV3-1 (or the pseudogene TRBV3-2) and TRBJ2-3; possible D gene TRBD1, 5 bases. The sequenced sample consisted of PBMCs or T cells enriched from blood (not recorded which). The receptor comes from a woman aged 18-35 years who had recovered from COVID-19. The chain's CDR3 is CASSQVPREVLSTDTQYF. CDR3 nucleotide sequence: TGTGCCAGCAGCCAAGTACCCAGGGAAGTGTTGAGCACAGATACGCAGTATTTT.